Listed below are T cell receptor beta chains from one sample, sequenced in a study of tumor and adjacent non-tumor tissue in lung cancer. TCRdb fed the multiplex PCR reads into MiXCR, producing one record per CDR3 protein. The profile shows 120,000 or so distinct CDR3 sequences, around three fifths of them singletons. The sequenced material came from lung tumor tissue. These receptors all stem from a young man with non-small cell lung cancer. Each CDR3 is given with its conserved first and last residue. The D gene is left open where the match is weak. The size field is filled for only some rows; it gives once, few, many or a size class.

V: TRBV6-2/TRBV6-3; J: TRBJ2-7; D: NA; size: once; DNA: TGTGCCAGCAGTCTACTCGGGGGTACAAGCAAGCAGTACTTC; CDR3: CASSLLGGTSKQYF
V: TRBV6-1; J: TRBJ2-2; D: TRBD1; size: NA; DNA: TGTGCCAGTAGCTCCTGGACAGGGAACACCGGGGAGCTGTTTTTT; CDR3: CASSSWTGNTGELFF
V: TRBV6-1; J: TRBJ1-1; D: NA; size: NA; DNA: TGTGCCAGCAGTGAGCCTTCAGAGGGCACTGAAGTTTTCTTT; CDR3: CASSEPSEGTEVFF
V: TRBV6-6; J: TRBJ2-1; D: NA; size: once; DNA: TGTGCCAGCAGTTCCGGGACTCTAGCGTACAATGAGAAGTTCTTC; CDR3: CASSSGTLAYNEKFF
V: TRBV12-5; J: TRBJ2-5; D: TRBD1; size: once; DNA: TGTGCTAATGGTTTGGCAGGGGGAGAGACCCAGTACTTC; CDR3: CANGLAGGETQYF
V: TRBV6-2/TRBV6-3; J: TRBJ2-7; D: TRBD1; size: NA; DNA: TGTGCCAGCAGTTACTCTCGGACAGGAGACGGCGAGCAGTACTTC; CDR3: CASSYSRTGDGEQYF
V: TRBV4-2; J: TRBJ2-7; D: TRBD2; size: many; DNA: TGTGCCAGCAGCCAAGATTTGGGGACTAGCGGGTACGAGCAGTACTTC; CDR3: CASSQDLGTSGYEQYF
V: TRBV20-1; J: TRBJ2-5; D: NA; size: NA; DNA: TGCAGTGCTAGAGATTCTGACCCACGAGGGACCCAGCAGTTC; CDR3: CSARDSDPRGTQQF
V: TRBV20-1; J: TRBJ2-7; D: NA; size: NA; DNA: TGCAGTGCTAGAGATTCGGGGATTGAAGAGCAGTACTTC; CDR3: CSARDSGIEEQYF
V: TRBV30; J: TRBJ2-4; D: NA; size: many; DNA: TGTGCCTGGAGTGTAGGGGGGGCCAAAAACATTCAGTACTTC; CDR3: CAWSVGGAKNIQYF
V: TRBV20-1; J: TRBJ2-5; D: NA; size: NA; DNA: TGCAGCGCTAGAGATCCGCGGGGGCCCCCCTGGGCCCAGTACTTC; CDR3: CSARDPRGPPWAQYF
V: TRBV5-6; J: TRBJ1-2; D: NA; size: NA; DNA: TGTGCCAGCAGCTCTAGGGGAGTAAACTATGGCTACGCCTTC; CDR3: CASSSRGVNYGYAF
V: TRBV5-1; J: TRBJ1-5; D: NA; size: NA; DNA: TGCGCCAGCAGCTTGGACAGTTCAGGCGGTCAGCCCCAGCATTTT; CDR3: CASSLDSSGGQPQHF
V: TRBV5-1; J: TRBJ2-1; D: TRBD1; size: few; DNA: TGCGCCAGTACACCCGGGACAGGGATTTACAATGAGCAGTTCTTC; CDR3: CASTPGTGIYNEQFF
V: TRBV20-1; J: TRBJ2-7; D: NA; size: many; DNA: TGCAGTGCTAGACAATGGGAGTACGAGCAGTACTTC; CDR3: CSARQWEYEQYF
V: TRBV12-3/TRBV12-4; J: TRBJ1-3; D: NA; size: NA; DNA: TGTGCCGGCAGTTTAGTGGCTGAAAACACCATATATTTT; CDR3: CAGSLVAENTIYF
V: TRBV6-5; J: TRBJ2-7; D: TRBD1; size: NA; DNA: TGTGCCAGCAATATGACAGGGGGCGCGGTTGCCTACGAGCAGTACTTC; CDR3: CASNMTGGAVAYEQYF
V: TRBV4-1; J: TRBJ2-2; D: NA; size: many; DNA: TGCGCCAGCAGCCAAGTTGGAGACCGTATCACCGGGGAGCTGTTTTTT; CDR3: CASSQVGDRITGELFF
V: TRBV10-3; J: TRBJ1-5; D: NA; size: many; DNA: TGTGCCATCGGCCCGAACAGGGGCAATCAGCCCCAGCATTTT; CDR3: CAIGPNRGNQPQHF
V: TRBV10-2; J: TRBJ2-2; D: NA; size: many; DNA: TGCGCCAGCATAAGCTCTCTCGGGGAGCTGTTTTTT; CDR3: CASISSLGELFF
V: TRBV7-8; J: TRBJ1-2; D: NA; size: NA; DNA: TGTGCCAGCAGCTTAACGATAGACTATGGCTACACCTTC; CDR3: CASSLTIDYGYTF
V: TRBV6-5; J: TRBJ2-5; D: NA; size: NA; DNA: TGTGCCAGCAGCCGGGTGGGGGAGACCCAGTACTTC; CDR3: CASSRVGETQYF
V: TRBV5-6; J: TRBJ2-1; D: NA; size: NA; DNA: TGTGCCAGCAGTCCAGGGTTGAGCTCCTTCAATGAGCAATTCTTC; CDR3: CASSPGLSSFNEQFF
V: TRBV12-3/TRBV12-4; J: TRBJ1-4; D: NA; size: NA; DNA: TGTGCCAACACCAAGGCCGGGTTTAATGAAAAACTGTTTTTT; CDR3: CANTKAGFNEKLFF
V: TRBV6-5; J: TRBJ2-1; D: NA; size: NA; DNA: TGTGCCAACAGTCCCGGGGAGGCTAAACTTTACAATGAGCAGTTCTTC; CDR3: CANSPGEAKLYNEQFF
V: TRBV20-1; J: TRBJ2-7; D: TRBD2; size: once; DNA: TGCACTGCTAGATTCAGCGGGAGCTCCTACGAGCAGTACTTC; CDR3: CTARFSGSSYEQYF
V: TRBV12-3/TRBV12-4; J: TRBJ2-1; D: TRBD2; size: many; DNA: TGTGCCACCGCCATGACCCCCGCGGGAGTGGTTAATGAGCAGTTCTTC; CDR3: CATAMTPAGVVNEQFF
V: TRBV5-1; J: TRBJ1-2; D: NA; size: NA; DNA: TGCGCCAGCAGCTTTCTGTGGGGCTACACCTTC; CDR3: CASSFLWGYTF
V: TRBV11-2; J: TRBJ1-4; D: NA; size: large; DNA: TGTGCCAGCGCGGCCCAGTTCGGGGATGAAAAACTGTTTTTT; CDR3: CASAAQFGDEKLFF
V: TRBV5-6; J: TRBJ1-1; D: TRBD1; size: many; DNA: TGTGCCAGCAGTTCGGACAGGGGGGCGAACACTGAAGCTTTCTTT; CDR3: CASSSDRGANTEAFF
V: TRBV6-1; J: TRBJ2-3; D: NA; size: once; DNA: TGTGCCAGCAGTGACTGGGAGAGGGTAAATTCAGATGCGCAGTATTTT; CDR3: CASSDWERVNSDAQYF
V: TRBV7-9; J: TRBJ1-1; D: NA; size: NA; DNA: TGTGCCAGCACCTTAAGTCTGGCTGAAGCTTTCTTT; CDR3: CASTLSLAEAFF
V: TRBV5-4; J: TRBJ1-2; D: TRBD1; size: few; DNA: TGTGCCAGCAGCTTGGGGGACAGGGGATGGGACTATGGCTACACCTTC; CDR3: CASSLGDRGWDYGYTF
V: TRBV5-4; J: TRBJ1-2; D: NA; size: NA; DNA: TGTGTCAGCAGGTCCGGGACGGGGGATGACTATACCTTC; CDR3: CVSRSGTGDDYTF
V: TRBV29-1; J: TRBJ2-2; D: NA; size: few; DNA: TGCAGCGTTAAAGGTCAGGGGCCCGGGGAGCTGTTTTTT; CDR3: CSVKGQGPGELFF
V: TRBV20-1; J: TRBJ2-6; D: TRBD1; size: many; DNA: TGCAGTGCCCTTGACAGGGGATCTGGGGCCAACGTCCTGACTTTC; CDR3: CSALDRGSGANVLTF
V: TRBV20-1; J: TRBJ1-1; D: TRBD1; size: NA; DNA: TGCAGTGCAACGGACAGGGGCTCTGAAGCTTTCTTT; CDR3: CSATDRGSEAFF